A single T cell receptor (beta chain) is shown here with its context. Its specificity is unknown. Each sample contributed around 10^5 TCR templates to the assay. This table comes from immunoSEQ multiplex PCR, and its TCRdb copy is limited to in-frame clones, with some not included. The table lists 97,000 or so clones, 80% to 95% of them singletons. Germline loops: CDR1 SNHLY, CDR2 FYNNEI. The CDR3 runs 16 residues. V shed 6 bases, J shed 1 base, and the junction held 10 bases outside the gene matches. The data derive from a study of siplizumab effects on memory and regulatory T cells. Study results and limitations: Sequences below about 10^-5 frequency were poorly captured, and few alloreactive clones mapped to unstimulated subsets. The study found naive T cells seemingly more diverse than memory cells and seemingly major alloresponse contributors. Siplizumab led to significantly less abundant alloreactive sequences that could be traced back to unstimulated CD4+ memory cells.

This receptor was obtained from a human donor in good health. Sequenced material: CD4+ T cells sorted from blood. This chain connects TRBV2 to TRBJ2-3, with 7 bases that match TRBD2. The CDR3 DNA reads TGTGCCAGCAGCGCCGCTAGCGGCTGGGGCACAGATACGCAGTATTTT. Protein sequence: CASSAASGWGTDTQYF. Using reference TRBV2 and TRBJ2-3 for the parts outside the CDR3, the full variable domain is EPEVTQTPSHQVTQMGQEVILRCVPISNHLYFYWYRQILGQKVEFLVSFYNNEISEKSEIFDDQFSVERPDGSNFTLKIRSTKLEDSAMYFCASSAASGWGTDTQYFGPGTRLTVL.